The 30 T cell receptor beta chains given below trace back to one sample, sequenced in a study of blood T cells in healthy people across ages. Then a second PCR, running about 7 to 11 cycles, was carried out with a sample-barcoded 5' primer and a J-beta primer mix. TCRdb reprocessed the 5' RACE reads with MiXCR, giving one entry per CDR3 protein. The table has about 290,000 distinct CDR3 sequences, 25% to 30% seen once; the top ten hold approximately 28%. The sample consisted of blood. The receptors come from a woman aged 65 to 85 in good health.

The chain links TRBV4-2 to TRBJ2-7; maybe TRBD2 (6 bases). This CDR3 has 15 residues. The V end lost 1 base, the J end lost 1 base, and 11 bases lay between the germline ends. Per germline, CDR1 LGHNA and CDR2 YNFKEQ. CDR3 bases: TGTGCCAGCAGCCAAGGGGCGGGAACATCCTACGAGCAGTACTTC. Its translation is CASSQGAGTSYEQYF.

This chain joins TRBV6-1 and TRBJ2-1; no definite D call. Looked up from germline, CDR1 is MNHNS and CDR2 is SASEGT. This CDR3 is 14 amino acids long. The ends were cut back, 1 base at V and 4 bases at J, with 8 bases in the middle. CDR3 residues: CASSEVWQYNEQFF. The CDR3 DNA follows: TGTGCCAGCAGTGAAGTGTGGCAGTACAATGAGCAGTTCTTC.

The chain has TRBV19 and TRBJ2-1; D not certain. Matching the DNA end better, TRBJ2-7 makes the J call doubtful. Per the germline V gene, CDR1 is LNHDA and CDR2 is SQIVND (reference sequence). CDR3 length: 14 amino acids. CDR3 bases: TGTGCCAGTAGTATACGCGGATTACACAATGAGCAGTACTTC. It is translated as CASSIRGLHNEQYF.

This clonotype was detected many times. The V call is TRBV20-1, the J call TRBJ2-7, with 14 positions matching TRBD2. Germline V lookup: CDR1 DFQATT, CDR2 SNEGSKA (reference sequence). The V gene end was trimmed by 3 bases and the J gene end by 3 bases; junction bases not matched to a gene: 4. The CDR3 has 15 amino acids. The CDR3 region has the DNA TGCAGTGCTAGCCCGACTAGCGGGAGGGTCTACGAGCAGTACTTC. As protein: CSASPTSGRVYEQYF.

A word on this clonotype: A read error may account for a junction end that differs from germline. The chain uses TRBV7-2 and TRBJ1-1, with D unresolved. CDR1 is SGHTA and CDR2 is FQGNSA in the germline V gene. The CDR3 is 14 residues long. In nucleotides, the CDR3 is TGTGCCAGCAGTTTAGAAACAGTGATCACTGAAACTTTCTTT. Translation gives CASSLETVITETFF.

V is TRBV20-1 and J is TRBJ2-7; TRBD2 might be the D (5 bases). The CDR3 runs to 14 residues. Trimming took 3 bases from V and 2 from J, leaving 14 bases between them. Germline-derived CDR1 and CDR2 are DFQATT and SNEGSKA (reference sequence). Here the CDR3 reads CSASEGLRTYEQYF. The CDR3 nucleotides are TGCAGTGCTAGTGAGGGCCTCAGGACCTACGAGCAGTACTTC.

The chain couples TRBV7-3 to TRBJ2-5; D might be TRBD2 (6 bases). The CDR3 loop spans 13 amino acids. The V end was cut by 5 bases, the J end by 2 bases, with 9 bases between. The germline CDR1 and CDR2 sequences are SGHTA and FQGTGA. CDR3 sequence: CASSTLAQETQYF. In DNA form, the CDR3 reads TGTGCCAGCAGCACACTAGCACAAGAGACCCAGTACTTC.

This clonotype was detected a few times. This chain joins TRBV29-1 and TRBJ1-1; D gene ambiguous. Germline assignment: CDR1 SQVTM and CDR2 ANQGSEA. CDR3 length: 12 residues. The V end was cut by 4 bases, the J end by 1 base, with 7 bases between. The CDR3 here is CSVAQTNTEAFF. The CDR3 nucleotides read TGCAGCGTTGCTCAGACGAACACTGAAGCTTTCTTT.

This clonotype was counted many times. V gene TRBV12-3 or TRBV12-4 combines with J gene TRBJ1-6; 7 nucleotides match TRBD1. V was clipped by 5 bases and J by 7 bases; unmatched bases: 5. The CDR3 has 14 residues. The CDR3: CASSPTGKNSPLHF. The DNA of the CDR3 is TGTGCCAGCAGTCCGACAGGGAAAAATTCACCCCTCCACTTT.

The rearrangement joins TRBV12-3 or TRBV12-4 to TRBJ2-1, with 7 nucleotides matching TRBD2. The junction had 15 bases not matched to a gene; V was cut back by 11 bases and J by 8 bases. The CDR3 spans 14 residues. This CDR3 is CACAQHSGRDEQFF. CDR3 sequence (DNA): TGTGCCTGCGCGCAACACTCGGGGAGGGATGAGCAGTTCTTC.

The V and J genes are TRBV20-1 and TRBJ2-1; D perhaps matches TRBD2 (6 bases). The V gene's germline CDR1 is DFQATT and CDR2 SNEGSKA (reference sequence). V was clipped by 3 bases and J by 4 bases, with 16 bases between them. The length of the CDR3 is 15 residues. The CDR3 region has the DNA TGCAGTGCTAGCGGCGCGGGAAGGGGATACAATGAGCAGTTCTTC. It translates to CSASGAGRGYNEQFF.

This clonotype was found a few times. J is TRBJ1-4 and V is TRBV9; the match to TRBD1 covers 8 bases. This CDR3 contains 15 residues. V was clipped by 3 bases and J by 8 bases; unmatched bases: 9. CDR1 is SGDLS, CDR2 YYNGEE, per germline. The CDR3 DNA reads as TGTGCCAGCAGCGCCCAGACAGGGGATAGGGAAAAACTGTTTTTT. This sequence encodes CASSAQTGDREKLFF.

The CDR3 is CASSLEGLSGSPLHF. As DNA, the CDR3 is TGCGCCAGCAGCTTGGAAGGGCTTTCGGGTTCACCCCTCCACTTT. The chain combines TRBV5-1 with TRBJ1-6; D is unclear. In germline, CDR1 is SGHRS, CDR2 YFSETQ. The CDR3 runs 15 residues. The ends were cut back, 0 bases at V and 9 bases at J, with 13 bases in the middle. Together with reference TRBV5-1 and TRBJ1-6, the CDR3 gives the full variable domain: KAGVTQTPRYLIKTRGQQVTLSCSPISGHRSVSWYQQTPGQGLQFLFEYFSETQRNKGNFPGRFSGRQFSNSRSEMNVSTLELGDSALYLCASSLEGLSGSPLHFGNGTRLTVT.

The V gene is TRBV7-9, the J gene TRBJ2-7; the D is unclear. V was trimmed by 4 bases and J by 2 bases, leaving 18 bases between them. The CDR3 has 16 residues. In germline, CDR1 is SEHNR, CDR2 FQNEAQ (reference sequence). CDR3 sequence: CASSSNLVGLAYEQYF. The DNA for the CDR3 is TGTGCCAGCAGCTCCAACCTTGTCGGGCTAGCCTACGAGCAGTACTTC.

The chain recombines TRBV4-3 with TRBJ2-5; TRBD1 matches 8 bases. The trim removed 0 bases at V and 5 bases at J, leaving 5 bases unmatched. This CDR3 has 15 amino acids. CDR1 and CDR2 (germline): LGHNA, YSLEER. CDR3 amino acids: CASSQDQGAGETQYF. In DNA form, the CDR3 reads TGCGCCAGCAGCCAAGACCAGGGGGCGGGGGAGACCCAGTACTTC.

This clonotype was detected a few times. The gene calls are TRBV21-1 and TRBJ2-2; the tabulated D call, TRBD2, remains unverified against the DNA. TRBV21-1 is a pseudogene locus. CDR3 length: 16 amino acids. In nucleotides, the CDR3 is TGTGCCAGCAGCAAAGATTGCGGGAAAAGTACCGGGGAGCTGTTTTTT. This encodes CASSKDCGKSTGELFF.

This clonotype was counted only a few times. The chain uses TRBV5-1 and TRBJ2-3; D gene uncertain. The CDR3 runs 13 residues. Trimming stripped 0 bases from V and 4 bases from J, with 6 bases between. CDR1 and CDR2 (germline): SGHRS, YFSETQ. In DNA, the CDR3 is TGCGCCAGCAGCTTGGAGGTCCCAGATACGCAGTATTTT. It translates to CASSLEVPDTQYF.

This clonotype showed up just a few times. The rearrangement uses TRBV6-1 and TRBJ1-2; D is ambiguous. The CDR3 runs to 13 residues. V lost 8 bases, J lost 0 bases, and 10 bases lay in between. Germline CDR1 reads MNHNS; CDR2 reads SASEGT. CDR3 nucleotides: TGTGCCAGCGGTTCGGCAGCTAACTATGGCTACACCTTC. It yields the protein CASGSAANYGYTF.

This clonotype occurred a few times. The chain has TRBV5-6 and TRBJ2-1, with D possibly called TRBD1 or TRBD2 (6 bases each). Germline V CDR1 and CDR2: SGHDT, YYEEEE. V was shortened by 3 bases and J by 8 bases, with 18 bases between the two germline ends. CDR3 size: 15 residues. The CDR3 is CASSWRLLGGDEQFF. In nucleotides, the CDR3 is TGTGCCAGCAGCTGGAGACTCCTCGGGGGCGATGAGCAGTTCTTC.

This clonotype has just a few counts. This sequence joins TRBV6-2 or TRBV6-3 and TRBJ2-1; D call uncertain. V lost 2 bases to trimming and J lost 0 bases, with 11 bases between them. Germline V gene lookup returns CDR1 MNHEY and CDR2 SVGEGT. This CDR3 comprises 16 residues. CDR3 residues: CASSYPKLGSYNEQFF. CDR3 nucleotide sequence: TGTGCCAGCAGTTACCCCAAGCTGGGCTCCTACAATGAGCAGTTCTTC.

A note on this clonotype: The CDR3 does not close with the conserved phenylalanine or tryptophan, likely indicating a read error. The rearrangement links TRBV9 to TRBJ1-2, with TRBD1 matching 8 bases. Germline V gene sequence: CDR1 SGDLS, CDR2 YYNGEE. Trimming cost V 3 bases and J 0 bases; bases outside gene matches: 10. The CDR3 has 17 residues. The CDR3 sequence is CASSDPQRQGTNYGYTL. The CDR3 nucleotides are TGTGCCAGCAGCGACCCTCAACGACAGGGGACTAACTATGGCTACACCCTC.

The chain couples TRBV7-2 to TRBJ2-6, with D possibly TRBD2 on 6 matching bases. CDR1 and CDR2 (germline): SGHTA, FQGNSA. V gave up 2 bases and J gave up 0 bases, with 11 bases separating them. The CDR3 covers 17 residues. The CDR3 loop is CASSLRGIGSGANVLTF. The CDR3 nucleotides are TGTGCCAGCAGCTTACGGGGGATTGGCTCTGGGGCCAACGTCCTGACTTTC.

This chain links TRBV28 with TRBJ1-6; D may be TRBD1 (6 bases). The CDR3 has 14 amino acids. Trimming removed 4 bases from V and 9 bases from J, with 13 bases in between. Looked up from germline, CDR1 is MDHEN and CDR2 is SYDVKM. CDR3: CASSSPRGRSPLHF. CDR3 bases: TGTGCCAGCAGTTCTCCCCGGGGGCGTTCACCCCTCCACTTT.

This clonotype showed up just a few times. The rearrangement links TRBV29-1 to TRBJ2-6; D unresolved. This CDR3 comprises 15 residues. Germline V gene data show CDR1 as SQVTM and CDR2 as ANQGSEA. Trimming stripped 5 bases from V and 0 bases from J, with 11 bases between. CDR3 region: CSVLSGYSGANVLTF. CDR3 DNA: TGCAGCGTTCTCTCCGGTTACTCTGGGGCCAACGTCCTGACTTTC.

This clonotype was detected only a few times. This rearrangement joins TRBV12-3 or TRBV12-4 to TRBJ2-3; D call uncertain. Trimming left V 8 bases short and J 0 bases short, with 6 bases between. The CDR3 totals 12 residues. CDR3 sequence (DNA): TGTGCCAGCGACGATAGCACAGATACGCAGTATTTT. Translating gives CASDDSTDTQYF.

In its sample, this clonotype was seen a few times. This chain connects TRBV4-3 to TRBJ2-3; TRBD2 agrees at 10 bases. This CDR3 is 16 amino acids long. Trimming cost V 3 bases and J 2 bases; bases outside gene matches: 5. The germline gives CDR1 LGHNA, CDR2 YSLEER. CDR3 DNA sequence: TGCGCCAGCAGCCATATAGCGGGAGGCCCCACAGATACGCAGTATTTT. It translates to CASSHIAGGPTDTQYF.

Remarks on this clonotype: At one end the junction does not follow the germline gene, possibly because of a read error. The chain combines TRBV4-2 with TRBJ2-1, with 8 positions matching TRBD2. The length of the CDR3 is 16 residues. In germline, CDR1 is LGHNA, CDR2 YNFKEQ. CDR3: CASNQETSAGRAEVFF. In DNA form, the CDR3 reads TGTGCCAGCAACCAAGAAACGTCTGCCGGGAGGGCCGAGGTGTTCTTC.

This clonotype was counted a few times. The rearrangement links TRBV21-1 to TRBJ2-3; the DNA was not used to check the table's D call, TRBD2. TRBV21-1 is shown as a pseudogene. The CDR3 runs to 16 residues. CDR3 bases: TGTGCCAGCAGCAAAGAAAGAGGGCGGGTCGGCGATACGCAGTATTTT. It yields the protein CASSKERGRVGDTQYF.

Many counts were recorded for this clonotype. V and J are TRBV24-1 and TRBJ2-2, with 7 bases matching TRBD1. Germline-derived CDR1 and CDR2 are KGHDR and SFDVKD. CDR3 size: 16 residues. V lost 1 base and J lost 6; bases outside the gene matches: 7. The CDR3 DNA follows: TGTGCCACCAGTGATTTTAATCCAGGGGGTGCCGGGGAGCTGTTTTTT. It is translated as CATSDFNPGGAGELFF.

A remark on this clonotype: A much larger clone lies one base from this, so it may be a read error. The CDR3 end shows no conserved phenylalanine or tryptophan, and so a read error is likely. V and J are TRBV28 and TRBJ1-4; TRBD1 matches at 7 bases. After removal of 10 bases from V and 7 bases from J, the junction contained 12 bases not matched to a gene. This CDR3 is built from 14 residues. The V gene's germline CDR1 is MDHEN and CDR2 SYDVKM. This chain's CDR3 is CATYKTGLVEKLFC. The CDR3 region has the DNA TGTGCCACCTACAAGACAGGGCTGGTTGAAAAACTGTTTTGT.